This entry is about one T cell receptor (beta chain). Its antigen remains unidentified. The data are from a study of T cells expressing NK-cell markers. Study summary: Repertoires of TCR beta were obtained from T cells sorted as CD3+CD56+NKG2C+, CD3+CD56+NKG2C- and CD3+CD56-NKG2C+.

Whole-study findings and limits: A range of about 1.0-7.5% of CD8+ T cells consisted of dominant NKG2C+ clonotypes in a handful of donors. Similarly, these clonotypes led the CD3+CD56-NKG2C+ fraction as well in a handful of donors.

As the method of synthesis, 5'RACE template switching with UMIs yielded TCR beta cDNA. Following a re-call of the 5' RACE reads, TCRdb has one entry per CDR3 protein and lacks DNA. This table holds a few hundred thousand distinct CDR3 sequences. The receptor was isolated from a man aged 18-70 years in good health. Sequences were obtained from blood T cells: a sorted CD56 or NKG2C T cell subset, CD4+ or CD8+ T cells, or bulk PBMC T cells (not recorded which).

CDR3 residues: CASSTSGDHNEQFF. The chain joins TRBV11-3 to TRBJ2-1; lacking DNA, the TRBD2 call made by TCRdb goes unchecked. The CDR3 runs to 14 residues. Germline V CDR1 and CDR2: SGHNT, YENEEA. Together with reference TRBV11-3 and TRBJ2-1, the CDR3 gives the full variable domain: EAGVVQSPRYKIIEKKQPVAFWCNPISGHNTLYWYLQNLGQGPELLIRYENEEAVDDSQLPKDRFSAERLKGVDSTLKIQPAELGDSAVYLCASSTSGDHNEQFFGPGTRLTVL.